Listed below are T cell receptor beta chains from one sample, sequenced in a study of T cell changes during pregnancy in multiple sclerosis. The protocol was immunoSEQ multiplex PCR, while the TCRdb copy is restricted to in-frame clones and leaves out a portion. The data contain 35,000 to 40,000 clones, under 95% of them seen just once; the ten biggest clones take up approximately 5%. The source was CD8+ T cells from peripheral blood mononuclear cells, collected in the third trimester of pregnancy. Every receptor here comes from a female donor with multiple sclerosis, enrolled in a pregnancy study. Each CDR3 is given with its conserved first and last residue. D genes are given only for firm matches. Size is omitted from some rows. Given values are once, few, many or a class for expanded clones.

v_call	d_call	clone_size	j_call	cdr3_aa	cdr3_nt
TRBV7-6	TRBD2	.	TRBJ2-3	CASSPVPGGPADTQYF	TGTGCCAGCAGTCCCGTACCGGGAGGGCCGGCGGATACGCAGTATTTT
TRBV10-3	TRBD2	few	TRBJ2-6	CAISDKGGAGANVLTF	TGTGCCATCAGTGATAAGGGAGGGGCTGGGGCCAACGTCCTGACTTTC
TRBV4-1	TRBD1	.	TRBJ1-2	CASSPGGHANYGYTF	TGCGCCAGCAGCCCAGGGGGGCACGCTAACTATGGCTACACCTTC
TRBV4-2	TRBD2	.	TRBJ2-1	CASSQEDRGWVTSGGNEQFF	TGTGCCAGCAGCCAGGAGGACAGGGGATGGGTTACTAGCGGGGGTAATGAGCAGTTCTTC
TRBV9	.	.	TRBJ2-3	CASAKGRTPVDTQYF	TGTGCCAGCGCCAAGGGGCGGACACCCGTCGATACGCAGTATTTT
TRBV11-2	.	.	TRBJ2-7	CASSQGLRTYEQYF	TGTGCCAGCAGTCAAGGACTCAGAACCTACGAGCAGTACTTC
TRBV7-9	TRBD1	.	TRBJ1-1	CASSFGQGLNTEAFF	TGTGCCAGCAGCTTCGGACAGGGACTGAACACTGAAGCTTTCTTT
TRBV6-5	TRBD1	.	TRBJ2-2	CASSYSGGGGELFF	TGTGCCAGCAGTTACTCAGGGGGCGGCGGGGAGCTGTTTTTT
TRBV11-3	TRBD1	once	TRBJ1-2	CASSLVQGNLYGYTF	TGTGCCAGCAGCTTAGTACAGGGGAACCTCTATGGCTACACCTTC
TRBV6-5	TRBD1	.	TRBJ2-5	CASSYTGTGGSETQYF	TGTGCCAGCAGTTACACCGGGACAGGGGGCTCAGAGACCCAGTACTTC
TRBV6-4	TRBD1	.	TRBJ2-1	CASSVSMAGGGEQFF	TGTGCCAGCAGCGTCTCAATGGCAGGGGGCGGTGAGCAGTTCTTC
TRBV4-1	.	once	TRBJ2-3	CASDRSLLRGTDTQYF	TGCGCCAGCGACAGATCGTTACTCCGCGGCACAGATACGCAGTATTTT
TRBV5-1	TRBD2	.	TRBJ2-2	CARSRPSGTNTGELFF	TGCGCCAGGAGCCGTCCTAGCGGCACGAACACCGGGGAGCTGTTTTTT
TRBV27	TRBD2	.	TRBJ2-5	CASRGLAGALGETQYF	TGTGCCAGCAGAGGACTAGCGGGAGCCCTCGGAGAGACCCAGTACTTC
TRBV6-1	TRBD2	.	TRBJ2-7	CASSGKRESGEQYF	TGTGCCAGCAGTGGAAAGCGGGAGTCAGGCGAGCAGTACTTC
TRBV11-2	.	.	TRBJ2-2	CASSLRRENTGELFF	TGTGCCAGCAGCTTACGCAGGGAGAACACCGGGGAGCTGTTTTTT
TRBV11-3	.	.	TRBJ2-5	CASRSGGQETQYF	TGTGCCAGCAGGTCCGGGGGCCAAGAGACCCAGTACTTC
TRBV27	TRBD2	.	TRBJ2-1	CASSLASGSSYNEQFF	TGTGCCAGCAGTTTAGCTAGCGGGAGCTCCTACAATGAGCAGTTCTTC
TRBV6-1	.	.	TRBJ1-1	CASSEYAGVAFF	TGTGCCAGCAGTGAATATGCAGGGGTCGCTTTCTTT
TRBV2	.	.	TRBJ2-7	CASSEWAGANYEQYF	TGTGCCAGCAGTGAATGGGCAGGGGCCAACTACGAGCAGTACTTC
TRBV2	.	.	TRBJ2-1	CASSPVRFNEQFF	TGTGCCAGCAGCCCGGTGAGGTTCAATGAGCAGTTCTTC
TRBV14	TRBD1	.	TRBJ2-1	CASSQSDRGPYNEQFF	TGTGCCAGCAGCCAAAGCGACAGGGGCCCTTACAATGAGCAGTTCTTC
TRBV6-5	.	.	TRBJ2-1	CASKGGLSSYNEQFF	TGTGCCAGCAAAGGAGGACTTAGCTCCTACAATGAGCAGTTCTTC
TRBV7-8	TRBD1	.	TRBJ2-2	CASSLTGPGTGELFF	TGTGCCAGCAGCTTGACAGGGCCCGGAACCGGGGAGCTGTTTTTT
TRBV4-3	TRBD2	once	TRBJ2-1	CASSQKIETSGPYNEQFF	TGCGCCAGCAGCCAAAAAATAGAAACTAGCGGCCCTTACAATGAGCAGTTCTTC
TRBV27	TRBD2	.	TRBJ2-7	CASSISGRAGEQYF	TGTGCCAGCAGTATAAGCGGGAGGGCCGGCGAGCAGTACTTC
TRBV9	TRBD1	.	TRBJ1-4	CASSVAGTGMEKLFF	TGTGCCAGCAGCGTAGCCGGGACAGGGATGGAAAAACTGTTTTTT
TRBV10-1	TRBD1	few	TRBJ1-1	CAIEDRGNTEAFF	TGCGCCATTGAGGACAGGGGGAACACTGAAGCTTTCTTT
TRBV4-2	TRBD2	few	TRBJ2-2	CASSQPRASGTNTGELFF	TGTGCCAGCAGCCAGCCCCGGGCTAGCGGAACGAACACCGGGGAGCTGTTTTTT
TRBV6-4	.	.	TRBJ2-1	CASSDGGQHEQFF	TGTGCCAGCAGTGACGGAGGGCAGCATGAGCAGTTCTTC
TRBV4-2	TRBD2	.	TRBJ2-1	CASSPIAGREEQFF	TGTGCCAGCAGCCCAATCGCTGGGCGGGAGGAGCAGTTCTTC
TRBV4-1	TRBD1	once	TRBJ1-1	CASSQETGLMNTEAFF	TGCGCCAGCAGCCAAGAGACAGGGCTCATGAACACTGAAGCTTTCTTT
TRBV6-6	TRBD2	.	TRBJ2-1	CASSYVAGGPPSEQFF	TGTGCCAGCAGTTACGTCGCGGGAGGGCCCCCCTCTGAGCAGTTCTTC
TRBV12-5	TRBD1	.	TRBJ2-7	CASAGTVLSYEQYF	TGTGCTAGTGCCGGGACAGTACTATCCTACGAGCAGTACTTC